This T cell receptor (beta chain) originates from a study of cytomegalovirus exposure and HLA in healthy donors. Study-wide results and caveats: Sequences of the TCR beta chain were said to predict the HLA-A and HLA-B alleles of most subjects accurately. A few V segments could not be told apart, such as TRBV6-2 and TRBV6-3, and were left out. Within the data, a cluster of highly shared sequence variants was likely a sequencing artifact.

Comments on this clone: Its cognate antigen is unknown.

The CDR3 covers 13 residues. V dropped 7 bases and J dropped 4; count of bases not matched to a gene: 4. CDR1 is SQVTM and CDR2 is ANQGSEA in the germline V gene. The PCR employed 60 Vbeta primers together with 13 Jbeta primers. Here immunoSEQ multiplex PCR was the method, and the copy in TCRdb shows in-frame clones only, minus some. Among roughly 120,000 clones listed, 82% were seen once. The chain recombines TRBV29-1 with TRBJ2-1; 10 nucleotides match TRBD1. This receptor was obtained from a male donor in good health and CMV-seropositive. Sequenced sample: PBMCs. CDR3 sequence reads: CSARDRGYNEQFF. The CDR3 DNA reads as TGCAGCGCCCGGGACAGGGGATACAATGAGCAGTTCTTC.